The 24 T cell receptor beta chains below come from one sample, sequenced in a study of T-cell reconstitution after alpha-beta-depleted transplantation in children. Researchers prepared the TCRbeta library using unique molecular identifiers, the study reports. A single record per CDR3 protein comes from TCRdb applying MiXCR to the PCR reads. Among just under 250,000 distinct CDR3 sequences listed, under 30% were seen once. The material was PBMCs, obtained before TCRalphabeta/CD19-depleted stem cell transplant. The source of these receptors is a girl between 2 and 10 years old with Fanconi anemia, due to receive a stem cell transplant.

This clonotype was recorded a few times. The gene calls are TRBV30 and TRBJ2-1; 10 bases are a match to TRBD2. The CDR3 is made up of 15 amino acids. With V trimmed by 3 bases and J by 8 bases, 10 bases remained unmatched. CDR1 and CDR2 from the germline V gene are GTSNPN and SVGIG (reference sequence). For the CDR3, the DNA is TGTGCCTGGAGATCAGCTAGCGGGAGTTTTTATGAGCAGTTCTTC. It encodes CAWRSASGSFYEQFF.

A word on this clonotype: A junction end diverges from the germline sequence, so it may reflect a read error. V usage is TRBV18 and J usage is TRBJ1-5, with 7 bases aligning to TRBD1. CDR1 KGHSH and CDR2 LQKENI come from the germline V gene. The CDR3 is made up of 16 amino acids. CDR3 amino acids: CASSPRDSLSNQPQHF. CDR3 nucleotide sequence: TGTGCCAGCTCCCCACGGGACAGCCTAAGCAATCAGCCCCAGCATTTT.

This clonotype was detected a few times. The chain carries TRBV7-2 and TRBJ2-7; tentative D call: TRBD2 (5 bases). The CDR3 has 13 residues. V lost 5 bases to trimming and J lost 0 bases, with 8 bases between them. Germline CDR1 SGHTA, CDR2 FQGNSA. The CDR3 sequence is CASSETNSYEQYF. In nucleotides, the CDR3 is TGTGCCAGCAGCGAGACTAACTCCTACGAGCAGTACTTC.

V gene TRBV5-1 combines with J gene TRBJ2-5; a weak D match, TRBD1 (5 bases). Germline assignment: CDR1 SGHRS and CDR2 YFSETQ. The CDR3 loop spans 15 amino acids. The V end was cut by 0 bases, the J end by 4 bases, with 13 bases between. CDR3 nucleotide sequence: TGCGCCAGCAGCTTGGAAGGGGCCCTCCCAGAGACCCAGTACTTC. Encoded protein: CASSLEGALPETQYF.

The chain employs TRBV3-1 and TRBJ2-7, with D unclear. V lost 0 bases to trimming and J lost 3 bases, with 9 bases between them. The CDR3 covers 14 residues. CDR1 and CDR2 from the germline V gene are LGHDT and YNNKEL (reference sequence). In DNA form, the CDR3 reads TGTGCCAGCAGCCAAGATTTGACCATCTACGAGCAGTACTTC. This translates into CASSQDLTIYEQYF.

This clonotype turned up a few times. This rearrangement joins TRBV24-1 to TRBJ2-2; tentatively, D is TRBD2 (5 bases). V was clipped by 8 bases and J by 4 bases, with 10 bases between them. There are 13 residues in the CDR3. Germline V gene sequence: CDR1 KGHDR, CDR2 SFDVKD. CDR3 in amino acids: CATTPGSTGELFF. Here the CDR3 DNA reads TGTGCCACCACTCCGGGAAGCACCGGGGAGCTGTTTTTT.

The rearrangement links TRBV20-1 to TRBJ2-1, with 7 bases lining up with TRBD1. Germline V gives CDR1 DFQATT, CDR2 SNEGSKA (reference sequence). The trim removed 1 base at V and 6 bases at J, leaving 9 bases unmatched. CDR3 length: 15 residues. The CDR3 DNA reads TGCAGTGCTAGAGCCGGACAGGTTGGCACCAATGAGCAGTTCTTC. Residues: CSARAGQVGTNEQFF.

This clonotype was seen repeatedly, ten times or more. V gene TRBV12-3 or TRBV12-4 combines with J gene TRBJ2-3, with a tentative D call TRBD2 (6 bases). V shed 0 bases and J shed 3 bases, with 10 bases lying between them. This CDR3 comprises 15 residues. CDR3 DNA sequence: TGTGCCAGCAGTTTAGCTAGGAGCGGGACAGATACGCAGTATTTT. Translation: CASSLARSGTDTQYF.

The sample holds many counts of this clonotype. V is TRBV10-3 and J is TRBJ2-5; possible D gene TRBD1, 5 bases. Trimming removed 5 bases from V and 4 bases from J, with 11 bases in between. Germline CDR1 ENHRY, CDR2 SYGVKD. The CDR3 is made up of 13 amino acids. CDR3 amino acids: CAISPIDRETQYF. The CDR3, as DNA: TGTGCCATCAGTCCTATAGACAGAGAGACCCAGTACTTC.

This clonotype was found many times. CDR3 in amino acids: CASSPVGGPDTQYF. Written as DNA, the CDR3 is TGTGCCAGCTCACCAGTGGGAGGGCCAGATACGCAGTATTTT. The V gene is TRBV18, the J gene TRBJ2-3, with 7 nucleotides matching TRBD2. The CDR3 sequence is 14 residues long. The V and J ends lost 2 bases and 4 bases, in that order; junction bases with no gene match: 3. The V gene's germline CDR1 is KGHSH and CDR2 LQKENI.

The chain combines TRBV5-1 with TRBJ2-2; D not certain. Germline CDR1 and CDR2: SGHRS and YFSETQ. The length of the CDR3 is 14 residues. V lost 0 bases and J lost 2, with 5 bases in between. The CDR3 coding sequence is TGCGCCAGCAGCTTGGTGGTCAACACCGGGGAGCTGTTTTTT. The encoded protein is CASSLVVNTGELFF.

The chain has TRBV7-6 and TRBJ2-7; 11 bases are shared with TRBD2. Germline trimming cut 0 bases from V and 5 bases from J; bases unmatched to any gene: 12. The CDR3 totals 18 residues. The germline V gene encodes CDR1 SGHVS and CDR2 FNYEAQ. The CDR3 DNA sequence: TGTGCCAGCAGCTTAGCTAATTTTGTAGCGGGGGGGCTCGACGAGCAGTACTTC. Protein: CASSLANFVAGGLDEQYF. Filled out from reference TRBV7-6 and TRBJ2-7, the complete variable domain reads GAGVSQSPRYKVTKRGQDVALRCDPISGHVSLYWYRQALGQGPEFLTYFNYEAQQDKSGLPNDRFSAERPEGSISTLTIQRTEQRDSAMYRCASSLANFVAGGLDEQYFGPGTRLTVT.

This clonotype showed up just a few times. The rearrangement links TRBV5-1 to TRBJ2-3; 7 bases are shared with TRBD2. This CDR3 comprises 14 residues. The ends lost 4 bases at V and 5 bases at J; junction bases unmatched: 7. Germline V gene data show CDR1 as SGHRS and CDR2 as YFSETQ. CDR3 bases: TGCGCCAGCAGCCAACGGACGGGGGGAGATACGCAGTATTTT. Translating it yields CASSQRTGGDTQYF.

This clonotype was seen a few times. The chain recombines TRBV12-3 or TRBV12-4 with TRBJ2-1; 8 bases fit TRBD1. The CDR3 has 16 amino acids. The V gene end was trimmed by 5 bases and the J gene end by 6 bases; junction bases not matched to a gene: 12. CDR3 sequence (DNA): TGTGCCAGCAGTCCCTTCGCAGGGGGCATGGTCAATGAGCAGTTCTTC. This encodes CASSPFAGGMVNEQFF.

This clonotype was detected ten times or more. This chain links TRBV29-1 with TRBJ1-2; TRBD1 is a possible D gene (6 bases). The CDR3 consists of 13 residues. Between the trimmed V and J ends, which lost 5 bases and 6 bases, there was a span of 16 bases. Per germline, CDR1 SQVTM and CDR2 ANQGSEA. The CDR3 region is CSVKEWGRHGYTF. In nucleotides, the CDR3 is TGCAGCGTTAAGGAGTGGGGGCGTCATGGCTACACCTTC.

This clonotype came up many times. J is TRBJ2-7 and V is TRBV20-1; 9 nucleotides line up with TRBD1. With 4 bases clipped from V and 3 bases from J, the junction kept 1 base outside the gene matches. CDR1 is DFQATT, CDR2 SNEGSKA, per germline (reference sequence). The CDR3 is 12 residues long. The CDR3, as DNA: TGCAGTGCTATGACAGGGGGCTACGAGCAGTACTTC. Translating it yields CSAMTGGYEQYF.

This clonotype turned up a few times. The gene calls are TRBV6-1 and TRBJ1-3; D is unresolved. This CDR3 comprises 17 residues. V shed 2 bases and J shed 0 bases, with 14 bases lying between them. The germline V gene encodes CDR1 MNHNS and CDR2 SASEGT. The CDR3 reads CASSERIVGNSGNTIYF. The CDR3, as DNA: TGTGCCAGCAGTGAACGGATCGTAGGGAACTCTGGAAACACCATATATTTT.

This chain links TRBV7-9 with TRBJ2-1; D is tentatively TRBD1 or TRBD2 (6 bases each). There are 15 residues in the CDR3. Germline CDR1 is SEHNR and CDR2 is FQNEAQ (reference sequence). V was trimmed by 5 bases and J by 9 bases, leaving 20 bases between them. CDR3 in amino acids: CASSLRGTRDGEQFF. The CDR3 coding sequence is TGTGCCAGCAGCCTCCGGGGGACACGAGATGGTGAGCAGTTCTTC.

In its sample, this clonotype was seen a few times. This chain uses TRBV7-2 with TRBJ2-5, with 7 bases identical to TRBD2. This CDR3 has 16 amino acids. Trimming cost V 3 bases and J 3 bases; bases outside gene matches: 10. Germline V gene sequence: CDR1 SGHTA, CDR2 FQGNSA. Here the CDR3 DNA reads TGTGCCAGCAGCTTTGCTCCCGGGGGGACCAAAGAGACCCAGTACTTC. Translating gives CASSFAPGGTKETQYF.

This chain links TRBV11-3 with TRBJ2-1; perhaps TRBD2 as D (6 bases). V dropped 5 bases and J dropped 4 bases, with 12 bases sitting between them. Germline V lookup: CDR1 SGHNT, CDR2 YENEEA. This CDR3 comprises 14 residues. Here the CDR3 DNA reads TGTGCCAGCAGCCGGGACTCGACTTACAATGAGCAGTTCTTC. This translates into CASSRDSTYNEQFF.

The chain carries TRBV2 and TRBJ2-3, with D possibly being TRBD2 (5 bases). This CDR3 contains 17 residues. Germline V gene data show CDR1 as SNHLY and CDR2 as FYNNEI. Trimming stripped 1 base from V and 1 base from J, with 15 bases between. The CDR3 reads CASSEGGLRLGTDTQYF. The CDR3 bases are TGTGCCAGCAGTGAAGGCGGACTTCGCTTGGGCACAGATACGCAGTATTTT.

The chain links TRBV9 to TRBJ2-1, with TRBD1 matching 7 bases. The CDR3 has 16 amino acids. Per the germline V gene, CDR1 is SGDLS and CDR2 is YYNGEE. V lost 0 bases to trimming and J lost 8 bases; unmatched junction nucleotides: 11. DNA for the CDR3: TGTGCCAGCAGCGTAGGACAGGGTGGCCTGGGACATGAGCAGTTCTTC. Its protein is CASSVGQGGLGHEQFF.

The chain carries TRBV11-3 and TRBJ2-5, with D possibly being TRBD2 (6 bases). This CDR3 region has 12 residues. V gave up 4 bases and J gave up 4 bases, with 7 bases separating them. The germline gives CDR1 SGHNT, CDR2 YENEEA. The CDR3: CASSSGLETQYF. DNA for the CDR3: TGTGCCAGCAGCTCGGGACTAGAGACCCAGTACTTC.

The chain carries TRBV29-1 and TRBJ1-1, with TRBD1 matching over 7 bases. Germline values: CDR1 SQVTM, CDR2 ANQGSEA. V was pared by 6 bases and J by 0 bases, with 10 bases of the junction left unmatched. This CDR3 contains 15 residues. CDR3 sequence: CSVAGQLPLNTEAFF. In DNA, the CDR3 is TGCAGCGTGGCGGGACAGCTGCCGCTGAACACTGAAGCTTTCTTT.